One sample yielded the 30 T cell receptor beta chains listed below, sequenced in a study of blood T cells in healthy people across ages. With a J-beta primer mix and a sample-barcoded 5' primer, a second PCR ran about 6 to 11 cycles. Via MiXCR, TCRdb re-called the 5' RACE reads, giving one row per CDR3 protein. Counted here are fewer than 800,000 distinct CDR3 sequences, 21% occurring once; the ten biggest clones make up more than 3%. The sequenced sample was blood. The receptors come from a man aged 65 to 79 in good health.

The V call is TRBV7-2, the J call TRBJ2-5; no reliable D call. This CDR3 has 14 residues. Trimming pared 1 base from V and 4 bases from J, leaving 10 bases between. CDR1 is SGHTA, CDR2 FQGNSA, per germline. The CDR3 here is CASSLEWGSETQYF. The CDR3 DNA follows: TGTGCCAGCAGCTTAGAGTGGGGTTCAGAGACCCAGTACTTC.

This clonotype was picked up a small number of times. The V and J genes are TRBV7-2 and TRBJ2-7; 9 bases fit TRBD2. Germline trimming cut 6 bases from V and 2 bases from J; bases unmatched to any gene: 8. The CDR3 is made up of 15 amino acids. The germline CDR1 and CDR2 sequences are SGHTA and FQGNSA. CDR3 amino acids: CASRERTSAAYEQYF. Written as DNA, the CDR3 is TGTGCCAGCAGAGAAAGGACTAGCGCCGCCTACGAGCAGTACTTC.

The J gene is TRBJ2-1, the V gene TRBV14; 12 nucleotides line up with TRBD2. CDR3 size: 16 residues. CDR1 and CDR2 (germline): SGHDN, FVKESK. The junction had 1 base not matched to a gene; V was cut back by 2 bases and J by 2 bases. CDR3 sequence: CASSQRTSGTYNEQFF. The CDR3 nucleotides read TGTGCCAGCAGCCAACGGACTAGCGGGACCTACAATGAGCAGTTCTTC.

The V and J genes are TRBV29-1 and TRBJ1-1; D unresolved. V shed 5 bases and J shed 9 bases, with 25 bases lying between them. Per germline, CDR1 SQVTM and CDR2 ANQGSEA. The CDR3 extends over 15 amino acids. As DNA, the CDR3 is TGCAGCGTTCTGCCCCCTACAGAGAATCTCGGCAAAGCTTTCTTT. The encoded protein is CSVLPPTENLGKAFF.

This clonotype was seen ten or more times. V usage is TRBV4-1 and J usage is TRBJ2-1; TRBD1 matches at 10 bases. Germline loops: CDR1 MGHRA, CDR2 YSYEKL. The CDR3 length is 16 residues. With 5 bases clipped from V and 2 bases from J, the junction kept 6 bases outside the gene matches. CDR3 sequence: CASSFRTGGTYNEQFF. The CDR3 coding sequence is TGCGCCAGCAGCTTCCGGACAGGGGGGACCTACAATGAGCAGTTCTTC.

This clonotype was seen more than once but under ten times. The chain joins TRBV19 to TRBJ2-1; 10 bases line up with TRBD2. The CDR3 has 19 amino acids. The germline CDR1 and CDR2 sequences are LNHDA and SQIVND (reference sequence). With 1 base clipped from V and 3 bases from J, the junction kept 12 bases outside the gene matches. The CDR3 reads CASSIGDMSGRAFYNEQFF. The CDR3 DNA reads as TGTGCCAGTAGTATAGGGGATATGAGCGGGAGGGCCTTCTACAATGAGCAGTTCTTC.

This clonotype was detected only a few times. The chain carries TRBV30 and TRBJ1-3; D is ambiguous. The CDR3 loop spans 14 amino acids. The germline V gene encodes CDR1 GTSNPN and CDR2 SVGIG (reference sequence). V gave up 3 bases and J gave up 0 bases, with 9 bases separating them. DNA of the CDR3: TGTGCCTGGAGCCCGACGGTCTCTGGAAACACCATATATTTT. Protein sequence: CAWSPTVSGNTIYF.

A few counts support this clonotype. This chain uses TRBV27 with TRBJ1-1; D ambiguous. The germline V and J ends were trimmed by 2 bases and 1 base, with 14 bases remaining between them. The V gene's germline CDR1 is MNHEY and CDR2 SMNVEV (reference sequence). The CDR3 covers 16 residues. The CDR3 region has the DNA TGTGCCAGCAGTTTAACAACTGGCGGTTGGAACACTGAAGCTTTCTTT. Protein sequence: CASSLTTGGWNTEAFF.

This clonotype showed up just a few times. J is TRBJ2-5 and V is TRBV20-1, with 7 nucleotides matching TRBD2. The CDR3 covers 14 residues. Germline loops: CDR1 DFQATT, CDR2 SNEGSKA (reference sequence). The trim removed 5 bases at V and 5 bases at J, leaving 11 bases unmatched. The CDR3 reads CSALRTSIVETQYF. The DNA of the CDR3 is TGCAGTGCTCTGCGGACTAGTATTGTGGAGACCCAGTACTTC.

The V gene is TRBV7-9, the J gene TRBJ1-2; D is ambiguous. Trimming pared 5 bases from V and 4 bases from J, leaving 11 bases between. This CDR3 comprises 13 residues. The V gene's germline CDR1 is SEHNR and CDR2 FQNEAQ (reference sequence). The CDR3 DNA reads TGTGCCAGCAGCCGCGGAGGGTTCTATGGCTACACCTTC. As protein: CASSRGGFYGYTF.

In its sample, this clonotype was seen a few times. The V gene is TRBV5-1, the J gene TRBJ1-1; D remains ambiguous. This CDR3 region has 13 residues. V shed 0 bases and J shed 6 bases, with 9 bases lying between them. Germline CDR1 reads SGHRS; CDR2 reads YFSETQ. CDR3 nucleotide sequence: TGCGCCAGCAGCTTGGGAGGCAGTCCTGAAGCTTTCTTT. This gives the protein CASSLGGSPEAFF.

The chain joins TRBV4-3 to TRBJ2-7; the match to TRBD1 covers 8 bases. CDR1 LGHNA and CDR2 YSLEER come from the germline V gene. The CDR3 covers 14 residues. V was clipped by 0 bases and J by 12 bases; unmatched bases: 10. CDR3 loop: CASSQDNGQGASYF. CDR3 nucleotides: TGCGCCAGCAGCCAAGATAATGGACAGGGAGCCTCGTACTTC.

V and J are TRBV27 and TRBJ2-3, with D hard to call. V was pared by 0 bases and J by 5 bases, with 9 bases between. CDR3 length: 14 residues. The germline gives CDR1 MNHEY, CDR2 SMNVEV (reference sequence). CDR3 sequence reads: CASSLSGVGDTQYF. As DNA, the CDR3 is TGTGCCAGCAGTTTATCTGGGGTTGGAGATACGCAGTATTTT.

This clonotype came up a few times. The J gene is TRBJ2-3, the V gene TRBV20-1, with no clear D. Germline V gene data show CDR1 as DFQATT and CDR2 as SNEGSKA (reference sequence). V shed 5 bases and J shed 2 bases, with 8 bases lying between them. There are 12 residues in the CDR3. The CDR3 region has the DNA TGCAGTGCTCGGTCTATCACAGATACGCAGTATTTT. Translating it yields CSARSITDTQYF.

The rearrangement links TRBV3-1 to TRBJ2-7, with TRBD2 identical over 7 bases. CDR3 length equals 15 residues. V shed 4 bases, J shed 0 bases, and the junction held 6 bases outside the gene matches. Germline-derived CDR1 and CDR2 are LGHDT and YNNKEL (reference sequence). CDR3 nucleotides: TGTGCCAGCAGCCCCGCTAGCGGTAGCTCCTACGAGCAGTACTTC. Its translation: CASSPASGSSYEQYF.

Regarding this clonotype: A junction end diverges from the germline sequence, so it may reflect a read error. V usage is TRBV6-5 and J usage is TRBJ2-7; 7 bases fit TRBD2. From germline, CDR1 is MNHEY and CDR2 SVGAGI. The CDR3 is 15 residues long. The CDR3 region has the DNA TGTGCCAGCAGTCCCTCCATAGGGACTACGGATGAGCGGTACTTC. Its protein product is CASSPSIGTTDERYF.

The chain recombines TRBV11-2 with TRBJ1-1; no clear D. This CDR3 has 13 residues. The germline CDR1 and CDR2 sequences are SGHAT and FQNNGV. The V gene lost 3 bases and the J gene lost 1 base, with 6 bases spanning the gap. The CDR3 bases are TGTGCCAGCAGCTTGCCGGGGAACACTGAAGCTTTCTTT. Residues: CASSLPGNTEAFF.

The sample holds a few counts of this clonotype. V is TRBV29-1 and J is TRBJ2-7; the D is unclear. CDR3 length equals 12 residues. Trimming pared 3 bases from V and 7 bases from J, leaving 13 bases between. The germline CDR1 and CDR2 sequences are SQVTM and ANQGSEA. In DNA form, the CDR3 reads TGCAGCGTTGACCAGATGGGTACGGAGCAGTACTTC. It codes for CSVDQMGTEQYF.

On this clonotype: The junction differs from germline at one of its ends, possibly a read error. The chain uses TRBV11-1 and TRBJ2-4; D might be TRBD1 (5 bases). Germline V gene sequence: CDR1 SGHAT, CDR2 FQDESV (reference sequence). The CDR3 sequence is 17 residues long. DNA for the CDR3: TGTGCCAGCAGCCGCCCTGACAGCGAGTGGGCCAAAAACATTCGGTACTTC. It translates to CASSRPDSEWAKNIRYF.

CDR3 nucleotide sequence: TGTGCCAGCAGCTTGGTTATCGGGAGAAACCACGAGCAGTACTTC. Its protein product is CASSLVIGRNHEQYF. V usage is TRBV5-5 and J usage is TRBJ2-7; weak D call: TRBD2 (6 bases). Germline-derived CDR1 and CDR2 are SGHKS and YYEKEE (reference sequence). The V and J ends lost 0 bases and 5 bases respectively, with 15 bases between them. This CDR3 contains 15 residues.

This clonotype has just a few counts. The CDR3 DNA reads TGCAGTGCACCTAGGGGGCGGGACTATGGCTACACCTTC. Translated, it gives CSAPRGRDYGYTF. The chain combines TRBV20-1 with TRBJ1-2; 7 positions match TRBD1. CDR1 and CDR2 from the germline V gene are DFQATT and SNEGSKA (reference sequence). With 6 bases clipped from V and 3 bases from J, the junction kept 7 bases outside the gene matches. CDR3 length: 13 amino acids.

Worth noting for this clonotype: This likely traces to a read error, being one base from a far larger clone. The CDR3 bases are TGTGTCAGCAGCTTATCTGGGGCCCAAGAGACCCAGTACTTC. Its translation: CVSSLSGAQETQYF. This chain links TRBV7-3 with TRBJ2-5, with D tentatively TRBD1 (5 bases). The CDR3 spans 14 residues. Germline-derived CDR1 and CDR2 are SGHTA and FQGTGA.

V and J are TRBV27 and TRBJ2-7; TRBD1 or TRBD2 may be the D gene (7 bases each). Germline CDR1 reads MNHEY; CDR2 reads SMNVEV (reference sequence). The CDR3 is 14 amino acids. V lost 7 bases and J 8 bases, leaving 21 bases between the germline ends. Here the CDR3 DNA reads TGTGCCAGCAATGCCCCAGGGGGGGGTCAAAAGCAGTACTTC. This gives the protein CASNAPGGGQKQYF.

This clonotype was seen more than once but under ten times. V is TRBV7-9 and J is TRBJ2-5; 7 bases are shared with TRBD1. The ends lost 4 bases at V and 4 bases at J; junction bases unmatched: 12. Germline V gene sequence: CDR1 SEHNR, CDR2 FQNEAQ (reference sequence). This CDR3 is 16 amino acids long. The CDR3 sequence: CASSSMWDSKSETQYF. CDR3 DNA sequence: TGTGCCAGCAGCTCAATGTGGGACAGTAAATCAGAGACCCAGTACTTC.

In DNA, the CDR3 is TGCAGTGCTAGAAAGACTAGCGGGACCTTGAACACCGGGGAGCTGTTTTTT. Protein: CSARKTSGTLNTGELFF. The V call is TRBV20-1, the J call TRBJ2-2; 11 bases fit TRBD2. V dropped 2 bases and J dropped 1; count of bases not matched to a gene: 6. This CDR3 spans 17 amino acids. CDR1 is DFQATT, CDR2 SNEGSKA, per germline (reference sequence).

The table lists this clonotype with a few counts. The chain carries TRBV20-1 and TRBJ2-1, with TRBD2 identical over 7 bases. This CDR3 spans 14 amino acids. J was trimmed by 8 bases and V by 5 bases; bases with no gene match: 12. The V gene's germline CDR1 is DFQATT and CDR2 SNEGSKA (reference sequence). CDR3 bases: TGCAGTGCTGAGAGCGGGATCTGGCGCGATGAGCAGTTCTTC. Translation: CSAESGIWRDEQFF.

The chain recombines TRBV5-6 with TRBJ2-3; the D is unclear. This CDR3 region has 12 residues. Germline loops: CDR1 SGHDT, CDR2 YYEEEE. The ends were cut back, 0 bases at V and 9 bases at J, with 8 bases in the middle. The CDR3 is CASSLDSITQYF. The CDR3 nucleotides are TGTGCCAGCAGCTTGGATTCCATAACGCAGTATTTT.

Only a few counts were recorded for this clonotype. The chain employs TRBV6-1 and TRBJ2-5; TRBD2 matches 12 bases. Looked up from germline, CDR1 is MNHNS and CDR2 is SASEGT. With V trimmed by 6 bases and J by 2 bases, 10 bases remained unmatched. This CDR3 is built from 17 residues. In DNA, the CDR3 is TGTGCCAGCAGCCCGGGACTAGCGGGTAGAGTTCAAGAGACCCAGTACTTC. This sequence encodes CASSPGLAGRVQETQYF.

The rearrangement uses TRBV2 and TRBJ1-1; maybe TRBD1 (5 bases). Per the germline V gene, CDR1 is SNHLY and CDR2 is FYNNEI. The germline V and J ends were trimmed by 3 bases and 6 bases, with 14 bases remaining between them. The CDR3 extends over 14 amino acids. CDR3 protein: CASSEDGAQSEAFF. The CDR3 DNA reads TGTGCCAGCAGTGAGGACGGGGCCCAGTCTGAAGCTTTCTTT. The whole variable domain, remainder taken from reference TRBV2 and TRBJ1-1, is EPEVTQTPSHQVTQMGQEVILRCVPISNHLYFYWYRQILGQKVEFLVSFYNNEISEKSEIFDDQFSVERPDGSNFTLKIRSTKLEDSAMYFCASSEDGAQSEAFFGQGTRLTVV.

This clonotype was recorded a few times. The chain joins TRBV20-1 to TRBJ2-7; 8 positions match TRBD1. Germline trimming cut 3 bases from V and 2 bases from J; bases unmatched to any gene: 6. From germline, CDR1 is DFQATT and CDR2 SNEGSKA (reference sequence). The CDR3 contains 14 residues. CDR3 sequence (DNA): TGCAGTGCTAGTCCGACAGGGGATACCTACGAGCAGTACTTC. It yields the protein CSASPTGDTYEQYF.